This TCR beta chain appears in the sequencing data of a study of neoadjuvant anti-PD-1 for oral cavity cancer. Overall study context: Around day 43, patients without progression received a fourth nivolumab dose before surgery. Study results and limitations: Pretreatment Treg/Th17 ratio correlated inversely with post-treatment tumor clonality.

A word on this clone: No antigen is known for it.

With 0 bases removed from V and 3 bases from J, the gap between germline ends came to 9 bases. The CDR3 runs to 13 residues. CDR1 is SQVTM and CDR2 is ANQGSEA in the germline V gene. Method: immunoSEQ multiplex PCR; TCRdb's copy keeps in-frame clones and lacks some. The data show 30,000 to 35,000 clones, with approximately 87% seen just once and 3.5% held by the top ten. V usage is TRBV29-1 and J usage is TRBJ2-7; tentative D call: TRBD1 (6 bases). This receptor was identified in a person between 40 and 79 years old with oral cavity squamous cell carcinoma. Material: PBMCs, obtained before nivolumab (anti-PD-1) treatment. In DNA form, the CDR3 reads TGCAGCGTTGAAGATCCGGACAGCTACGAGCAGTACTTC. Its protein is CSVEDPDSYEQYF.